Following are 5 T cell receptor beta chains from one sample sequenced in a study of T cells after yellow fever vaccination. TCRdb reprocessed the 5' RACE reads via MiXCR and lists one record per CDR3 protein. In the table there are hundreds of thousands of distinct CDR3 sequences, roughly 20% of which are singletons. This specimen consisted of PBMCs, obtained before the yellow fever booster vaccination. The receptor set was obtained from a young man who received the YFV17D yellow fever vaccine.

This clonotype was observed a few times. V and J are TRBV2 and TRBJ1-5; D remains ambiguous. V lost 4 bases and J 5 bases, leaving 15 bases between the germline ends. CDR1 is SNHLY, CDR2 FYNNEI, per germline. The CDR3 has 15 residues. The CDR3 region has the DNA TGTGCCAGCAGTGCGGAAGACATCCGTTATCAGCCCCAGCATTTT. Amino acids: CASSAEDIRYQPQHF.

The CDR3 region is CASSQGRKTFF. DNA for the CDR3: TGTGCCAGCAGCCAAGGCAGGAAAACTTTCTTT. V gene TRBV4-2 combines with J gene TRBJ1-1; no definite D call. Germline CDR1 reads LGHNA; CDR2 reads YNFKEQ. The CDR3 spans 11 residues. The ends were cut back, 1 base at V and 12 bases at J, with 9 bases in the middle.

The rearrangement uses TRBV7-2 and TRBJ2-7; no reliable D call. Germline CDR1 and CDR2: SGHTA and FQGNSA. This CDR3 has 15 residues. Between the trimmed V and J ends, which lost 0 bases and 2 bases, there was a span of 11 bases. CDR3 region: CASSLAGGRPYEQYF. CDR3 DNA: TGTGCCAGCAGCTTAGCTGGCGGACGCCCCTACGAGCAGTACTTC.

V and J are TRBV29-1 and TRBJ1-2; D unclear. The CDR3 consists of 13 residues. The V end lost 4 bases, the J end lost 7 bases, and 16 bases lay between the germline ends. Germline loops: CDR1 SQVTM, CDR2 ANQGSEA. CDR3: CSVVEIFLGGYTF. The CDR3 region has the DNA TGCAGCGTTGTTGAGATATTTTTGGGTGGCTACACCTTC.

The chain has TRBV4-3 and TRBJ2-6; D is uncertain. Trimming removed 0 bases from V and 5 bases from J, with 11 bases in between. Germline V CDR1 and CDR2: LGHNA, YSLEER. CDR3 length: 16 amino acids. The CDR3 sequence: CASSQEVRARANVLTF. CDR3 nucleotide sequence: TGCGCCAGCAGCCAAGAGGTCCGGGCCCGGGCCAACGTCCTGACTTTC.